The sequence of this T cell receptor beta chain was determined in a study of blood T cell repertoires in COVID-19. Study details: Spain, Italy and the United States supplied samples that represented acute and convalescent COVID-19.

Original data processing: The assay estimated nucleated cells by amplifying reference gene primers. Assay: immunoSEQ multiplex PCR; the TCRdb copy retains only in-frame clones and omits some. V, J and clone size reflect that table, while D and trimming were determined from the DNA. The sample yields some 250,000 clones, 82% seen once. The clonotype was recovered from a woman aged 55 to 70 with active or convalescent COVID-19. Sequencing was carried out using peripheral blood.

CDR3 in DNA: TGTGCCAGCAGCCCCGGGCGGGGTTGGGAGACCCAGTACTTC. Its translation is CASSPGRGWETQYF. The genes are TRBV7-2 and TRBJ2-5, with a weak D call TRBD2 (6 bases). The V end lost 5 bases, the J end lost 5 bases, and 15 bases lay between the germline ends. The CDR3 contains 14 residues. In germline, CDR1 is SGHTA, CDR2 FQGNSA.